Following are 21 T cell receptor beta chains from one sample sequenced in a study of cytomegalovirus exposure and HLA in healthy donors. TCRdb's copy holds only in-frame clones and misses some; the assay was immunoSEQ multiplex PCR. Among tens of thousands of clones listed, around 97% were seen once. The sample taken for sequencing was PBMCs. The source of these receptors is a woman under 30 in good health and CMV-seropositive.

This chain connects TRBV7-2 to TRBJ2-7; D might be TRBD2 (6 bases). CDR1 is SGHTA and CDR2 is FQGNSA in the germline V gene. The ends were cut back, 8 bases at V and 2 bases at J, with 13 bases in the middle. The length of the CDR3 is 13 residues. CDR3 amino acids: CASVRDSTYEQYF. The DNA for the CDR3 is TGTGCCAGCGTCCGGGACTCAACCTACGAGCAGTACTTC. Full variable domain (remainder filled in from reference TRBV7-2 and TRBJ2-7): GAGVSQSPSNKVTEKGKDVELRCDPISGHTALYWYRQSLGQGLEFLIYFQGNSAPDKSGLPSDRFSAERTGGSVSTLTIQRTQQEDSAVYLCASVRDSTYEQYFGPGTRLTVT.

This clone was recorded once. The V and J genes are TRBV11-2 and TRBJ2-2; D perhaps matches TRBD2 (5 bases). CDR3 length equals 14 residues. Germline CDR1 SGHAT, CDR2 FQNNGV. V gave up 2 bases and J gave up 5 bases, with 9 bases separating them. The CDR3 here is CASSLLKRTGELFF. As DNA, the CDR3 is TGTGCCAGCAGCTTACTCAAGCGGACCGGGGAGCTGTTTTTT.

The chain joins TRBV9 to TRBJ1-2, with D perhaps matching TRBD1 (6 bases). Deletions cut 4 bases from V and 2 bases from J, with 12 bases between. The length of the CDR3 is 14 residues. Germline CDR1 and CDR2: SGDLS and YYNGEE. This chain's CDR3 is CASSTVTGNYGYTF. The CDR3 DNA sequence: TGTGCCAGCAGCACCGTAACAGGGAACTATGGCTACACCTTC.

Regarding this clone: At one end the junction does not follow the germline gene, possibly because of a read error. Other nucleotide sequences in the sample specify the same CDR3. The rearrangement uses TRBV28 and TRBJ1-2, with TRBD1 matching over 12 bases. This CDR3 is built from 16 residues. Germline loops: CDR1 MDHEN, CDR2 SYDVKM. The DNA of the CDR3 is TGTGCCAGCAGTTCCGGGACAGGGGGCGGTAACTATGGTTACACCTTC. Amino acids: CASSSGTGGGNYGYTF.

This clone is a singleton in its sample. The chain is built from TRBV2 and TRBJ1-4; TRBD1 aligns across 7 bases. CDR1 is SNHLY, CDR2 FYNNEI, per germline. Trimming cost V 2 bases and J 4 bases; bases outside gene matches: 19. This CDR3 is built from 20 residues. Here the CDR3 DNA reads TGTGCCAGCAGTGAACCCAGTAAAGGGGGCGTAATGCAGAATAATGAAAAACTGTTTTTT. Protein sequence: CASSEPSKGGVMQNNEKLFF.

The rearrangement uses TRBV5-8 and TRBJ2-3; 7 bases align to TRBD2. With V trimmed by 0 bases and J by 3 bases, 7 bases remained unmatched. The CDR3 runs to 16 residues. CDR1 and CDR2 from the germline V gene are SGHTS and YDEGEE. The CDR3 coding sequence is TGTGCCAGCAGCTTGGCCAATGTCGGGAGGACAGATACGCAGTATTTT. Protein: CASSLANVGRTDTQYF.

The chain links TRBV6-5 to TRBJ2-2; no definite D call. Trimming left V 6 bases short and J 0 bases short, with 5 bases between. This CDR3 is 13 amino acids long. Germline loops: CDR1 MNHEY, CDR2 SVGAGI. DNA for the CDR3: TGTGCCAGCAGGAGATCGAACACCGGGGAGCTGTTTTTT. It specifies CASRRSNTGELFF.

This sequence joins TRBV7-9 and TRBJ1-5; no definite D call. Germline V gene lookup returns CDR1 SEHNR and CDR2 FQNEAQ (reference sequence). CDR3 length: 12 residues. Trimming removed 3 bases at V and 5 bases at J, with 5 bases between. CDR3 amino acids: CASSLFDQPQHF. CDR3 DNA: TGTGCCAGCAGCTTGTTCGATCAGCCCCAGCATTTT.

The chain has TRBV7-8 and TRBJ2-2; 7 bases are a match to TRBD1. Germline CDR1 is SGHVS and CDR2 is FQNEAQ. This CDR3 contains 16 residues. Germline trimming cut 3 bases from V and 4 bases from J; bases unmatched to any gene: 8. CDR3 protein: CASSFQTGRGTGELFF. CDR3 sequence (DNA): TGTGCCAGCAGCTTCCAGACAGGGCGAGGCACCGGGGAGCTGTTTTTT.

This chain joins TRBV30 and TRBJ2-2, with 11 bases lining up with TRBD1. The V gene end was trimmed by 7 bases and the J gene end by 6 bases; junction bases not matched to a gene: 7. This CDR3 spans 14 amino acids. CDR1 is GTSNPN, CDR2 SVGIG, per germline (reference sequence). CDR3 in DNA: TGTGCCTCTGGACAGGGGGCCTGGGCCGGGGAGCTGTTTTTT. Translated, it gives CASGQGAWAGELFF.

Only one count was recorded for this clone. The genes are TRBV7-3 and TRBJ2-3, with a weak D call TRBD1 (5 bases). The CDR3 covers 15 residues. Trimming removed 0 bases from V and 1 base from J, with 8 bases in between. Germline lookup yields CDR1 SGHTA and CDR2 FQGTGA. This CDR3 reads CASSLTGARTDTQYF. CDR3 coding DNA: TGTGCCAGCAGCTTAACAGGGGCCCGCACAGATACGCAGTATTTT.

This rearrangement joins TRBV5-8 to TRBJ2-6; possible D gene TRBD1, 5 bases. Germline V CDR1 and CDR2: SGHTS, YDEGEE. The CDR3 is made up of 16 amino acids. V lost 3 bases and J lost 4, with 14 bases in between. CDR3: CASSSDRTSGANVLTF. The CDR3 DNA reads as TGTGCCAGCAGCTCAGACAGAACCTCCGGGGCCAACGTCCTGACTTTC.

This clone came up once. The chain couples TRBV27 to TRBJ2-2; 13 bases are shared with TRBD2. The CDR3 is 17 residues long. J was trimmed by 2 bases and V by 5 bases; bases with no gene match: 5. Germline V gene data show CDR1 as MNHEY and CDR2 as SMNVEV (reference sequence). CDR3 residues: CASSRLAGGGNTGELFF. CDR3 coding DNA: TGTGCCAGCAGTCGACTAGCGGGAGGAGGAAACACCGGGGAGCTGTTTTTT.

The genes are TRBV9 and TRBJ1-1; no definite D call. Between the trimmed V and J ends, which lost 4 bases and 0 bases, there was a span of 7 bases. The CDR3 contains 13 residues. The germline V gene has CDR1 SGDLS and CDR2 YYNGEE. DNA of the CDR3: TGTGCCAGCAGCTTCCTTATGAACACTGAAGCTTTCTTT. This encodes CASSFLMNTEAFF.

The V call is TRBV7-9, the J call TRBJ1-1, with D unresolved. Germline CDR1 is SEHNR and CDR2 is FQNEAQ (reference sequence). The length of the CDR3 is 13 residues. Trimming took 3 bases from V and 13 from J, leaving 18 bases between them. DNA of the CDR3: TGTGCCAGCAGCTTCCATGCCTCGGAGGGTTGTTTCTTT. Translated: CASSFHASEGCFF.

V is TRBV9 and J is TRBJ2-3, with 16 bases aligning to TRBD2. CDR1 is SGDLS, CDR2 YYNGEE, per germline. This CDR3 has 19 amino acids. Germline trimming cut 3 bases from V and 4 bases from J; bases unmatched to any gene: 11. The CDR3 protein is CASSGWTGTSGRDPDTQYF. The CDR3 DNA follows: TGTGCCAGCAGCGGTTGGACAGGGACTAGCGGGAGGGACCCAGATACGCAGTATTTT.

This clone was counted a single time. The J gene is TRBJ2-4, the V gene TRBV19; 7 nucleotides line up with TRBD2. The CDR3 is 17 amino acids. Trimming took 1 base from V and 0 from J; bases not matched to a gene: 6. CDR1 is LNHDA and CDR2 is SQIVND in the germline V gene (reference sequence). Written as DNA, the CDR3 is TGTGCCAGTAGTATAGGCCTGGCGGGGGTAGCCAAAAACATTCAGTACTTC. As protein: CASSIGLAGVAKNIQYF.

The J gene is TRBJ1-2, the V gene TRBV28, with D possibly being TRBD1 (6 bases). V was shortened by 3 bases and J by 6 bases, with 17 bases between the two germline ends. Germline V gives CDR1 MDHEN, CDR2 SYDVKM. This CDR3 has 15 amino acids. The CDR3 loop reads CASSFILTGRDGYTF. The CDR3 region has the DNA TGTGCCAGCAGTTTCATCCTAACAGGGCGGGATGGCTACACCTTC.

The chain uses TRBV27 and TRBJ2-7; 8 bases map to TRBD1. CDR1 and CDR2 from the germline V gene are MNHEY and SMNVEV (reference sequence). The CDR3 is 16 amino acids. The trim removed 5 bases at V and 3 bases at J, leaving 12 bases unmatched. The CDR3 region has the DNA TGTGCCAGCAGTCGCATCCCCGGGACAGGAGTCTACGAGCAGTACTTC. Translating gives CASSRIPGTGVYEQYF.

CDR3 loop: CASSLYGEGETQYF. CDR3 in DNA: TGTGCCAGCAGCTTATACGGGGAAGGAGAGACCCAGTACTTC. The genes are TRBV7-3 and TRBJ2-5, with a weak D call TRBD2 (5 bases). Germline values: CDR1 SGHTA, CDR2 FQGTGA. The V end lost 2 bases, the J end lost 4 bases, and 11 bases lay between the germline ends. The CDR3 loop spans 14 amino acids.

V is TRBV6-5 and J is TRBJ2-3; 12 bases map to TRBD2. Germline-derived CDR1 and CDR2 are MNHEY and SVGAGI. The CDR3 contains 16 residues. J gave up 0 bases and V 4 bases, and 2 bases lay outside the gene matches. CDR3 in DNA: TGTGCCAGCAGTTCGGGGACTAGCGGGAGCACAGATACGCAGTATTTT. This translates into CASSSGTSGSTDTQYF.